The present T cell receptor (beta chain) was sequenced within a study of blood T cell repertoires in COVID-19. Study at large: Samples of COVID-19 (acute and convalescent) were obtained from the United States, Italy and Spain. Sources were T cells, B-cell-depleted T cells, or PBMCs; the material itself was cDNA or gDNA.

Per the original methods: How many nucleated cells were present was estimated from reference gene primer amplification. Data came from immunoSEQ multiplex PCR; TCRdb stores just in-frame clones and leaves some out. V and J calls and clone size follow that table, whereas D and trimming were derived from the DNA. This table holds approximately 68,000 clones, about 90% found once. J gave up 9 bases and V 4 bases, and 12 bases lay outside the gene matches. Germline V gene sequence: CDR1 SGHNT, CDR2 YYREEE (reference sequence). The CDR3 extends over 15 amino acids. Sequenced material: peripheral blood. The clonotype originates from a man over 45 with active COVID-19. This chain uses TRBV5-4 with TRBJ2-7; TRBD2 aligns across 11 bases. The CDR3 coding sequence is TGTGCCAGCAGCGGGGCCCTAGCGGGAGGTTCTGTGCAGTACTTC. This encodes CASSGALAGGSVQYF. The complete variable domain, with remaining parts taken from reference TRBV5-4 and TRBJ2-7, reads ETGVTQSPTHLIKTRGQQVTLRCSSQSGHNTVSWYQQALGQGPQFIFQYYREEENGRGNFPPRFSGLQFPNYSSELNVNALELDDSALYLCASSGALAGGSVQYFGPGTRLTVT.